These T cell receptor beta chains were read from a single sample in a study of cytomegalovirus exposure and HLA in healthy donors. The assay was immunoSEQ multiplex PCR, and TCRdb's table has in-frame clones only and misses some. The table for this sample gives some 140,000 clones. The specimen sequenced was PBMCs. The source of these receptors is a woman aged 40 to 50 in good health and CMV-seronegative. CDR3s include the opening cysteine and the closing phenylalanine or tryptophan. Each record gives: CDR3 protein, V gene, J gene.

cdr3_aa: CASSSMGGLSGVTPRGTHF; v_call: TRBV19; j_call: TRBJ1-3
cdr3_aa: CASSQTGLAGGELFF; v_call: TRBV11-3; j_call: TRBJ2-2
cdr3_aa: CASTPTDGTYGYTF; v_call: TRBV5-1; j_call: TRBJ1-2
cdr3_aa: CASSYSRGLGELFF; v_call: TRBV6-5; j_call: TRBJ2-2
cdr3_aa: CASSIERASPLHF; v_call: TRBV19; j_call: TRBJ1-6
cdr3_aa: CASSRGAGGQETQYF; v_call: TRBV5-4; j_call: TRBJ2-5
cdr3_aa: CASSLVSQGSYNEQFF; v_call: TRBV5-8; j_call: TRBJ2-1
cdr3_aa: CASSLAGGTGELFF; v_call: TRBV5-1; j_call: TRBJ2-2
cdr3_aa: CASSVASLAETQYF; v_call: TRBV9; j_call: TRBJ2-5
cdr3_aa: CSTTQGGRTEAFF; v_call: TRBV29-1; j_call: TRBJ1-1
cdr3_aa: CASSPYRTGGTGELFF; v_call: TRBV25-1; j_call: TRBJ2-2
cdr3_aa: CASSGGLTGGAYGELFF; v_call: TRBV19; j_call: TRBJ2-2
cdr3_aa: CASSSHGTGDWGYTF; v_call: TRBV6-5; j_call: TRBJ1-2
cdr3_aa: CASSSPRGGESGYTF; v_call: TRBV6-5; j_call: TRBJ1-2
cdr3_aa: CATSRPQGADEKLFF; v_call: TRBV15; j_call: TRBJ1-4
cdr3_aa: CASSLVWRGTYEQYF; v_call: TRBV11-2; j_call: TRBJ2-7
cdr3_aa: CASSLYGDQPQHF; v_call: TRBV11-2; j_call: TRBJ1-5
cdr3_aa: CASSLGGASSGNTIYF; v_call: TRBV7-9; j_call: TRBJ1-3
cdr3_aa: CASSLYRGDEKLFF; v_call: TRBV7-8; j_call: TRBJ1-4
cdr3_aa: CASSLRETQYF; v_call: TRBV5-1; j_call: TRBJ2-5
cdr3_aa: CASAIGGRQETQYF; v_call: TRBV7-9; j_call: TRBJ2-5
cdr3_aa: CASSLAIMNEQFF; v_call: TRBV5-1; j_call: TRBJ2-1
cdr3_aa: CASTGTSGDNEQFF; v_call: TRBV5-1; j_call: TRBJ2-1
cdr3_aa: CASSSSTDTQYF; v_call: TRBV5-4; j_call: TRBJ2-3
cdr3_aa: CASRTGGRYGYTF; v_call: TRBV19; j_call: TRBJ1-2
cdr3_aa: CASSEEGRGSSYTF; v_call: TRBV6-1; j_call: TRBJ1-2
cdr3_aa: CASSVAGTSGGDRLGDTQYF; v_call: TRBV4-3; j_call: TRBJ2-3
cdr3_aa: CASSTLWEVPLYEQYF; v_call: TRBV28; j_call: TRBJ2-7
cdr3_aa: CASSPPPGGENIQYF; v_call: TRBV23-1; j_call: TRBJ2-4
cdr3_aa: CASSQEGQEGLFF; v_call: TRBV4-2; j_call: TRBJ1-4
cdr3_aa: CASSSQGAQVYGYTF; v_call: TRBV7-9; j_call: TRBJ1-2
cdr3_aa: CASGLQVRYGYTF; v_call: TRBV6-6; j_call: TRBJ1-2
cdr3_aa: CASSPRGTLSTNEKLFF; v_call: TRBV18; j_call: TRBJ1-4